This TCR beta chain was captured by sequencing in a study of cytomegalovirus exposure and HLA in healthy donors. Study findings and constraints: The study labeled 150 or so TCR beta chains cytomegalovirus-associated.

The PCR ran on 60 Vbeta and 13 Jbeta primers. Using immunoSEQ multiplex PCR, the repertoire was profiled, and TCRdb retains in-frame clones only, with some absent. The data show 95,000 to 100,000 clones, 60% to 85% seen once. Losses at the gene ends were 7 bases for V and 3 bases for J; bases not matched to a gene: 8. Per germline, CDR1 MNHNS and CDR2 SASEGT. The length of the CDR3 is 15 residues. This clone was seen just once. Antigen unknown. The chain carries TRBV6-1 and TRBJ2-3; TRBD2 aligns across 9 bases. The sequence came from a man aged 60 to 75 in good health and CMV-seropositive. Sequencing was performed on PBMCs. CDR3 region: CASISWRGGTDTQYF. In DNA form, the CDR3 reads TGTGCCAGCATCTCCTGGCGGGGGGGAACAGATACGCAGTATTTT.